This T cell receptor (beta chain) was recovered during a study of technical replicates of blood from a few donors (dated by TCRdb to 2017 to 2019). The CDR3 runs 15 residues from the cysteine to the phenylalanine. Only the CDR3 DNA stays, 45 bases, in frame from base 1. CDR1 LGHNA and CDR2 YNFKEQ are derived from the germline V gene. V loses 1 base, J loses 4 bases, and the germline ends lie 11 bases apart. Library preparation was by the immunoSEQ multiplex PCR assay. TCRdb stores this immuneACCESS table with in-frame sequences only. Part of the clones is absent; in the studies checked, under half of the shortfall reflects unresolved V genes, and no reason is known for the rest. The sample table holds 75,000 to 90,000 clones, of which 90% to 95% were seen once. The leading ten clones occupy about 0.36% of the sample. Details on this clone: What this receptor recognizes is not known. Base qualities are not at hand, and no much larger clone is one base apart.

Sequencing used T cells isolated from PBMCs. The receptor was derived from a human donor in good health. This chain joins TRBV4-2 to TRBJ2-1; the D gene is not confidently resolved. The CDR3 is CASSQADAGYNEQFF. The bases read TGTGCCAGCAGCCAAGCTGATGCCGGGTACAATGAGCAGTTCTTC.